The TCR beta chain under discussion was sequenced for a study of long-term antiretroviral therapy in people with HIV. A v3.0 immunoSEQ assay was performed at survey level. The protocol was immunoSEQ multiplex PCR, while the TCRdb copy is restricted to in-frame clones and leaves out a portion. The sample lists 20,000 to 25,000 clones; roughly 80% were seen once. United States facilities provided treatment to all participants with HIV. Notes on this clone: Its target is unknown.

The CDR3 extends over 15 amino acids. Germline lookup yields CDR1 SGHRS and CDR2 YFSETQ. Trimming took 0 bases from V and 4 from J, leaving 13 bases between them. Study-level results: The range of CDR3 lengths in HIV repertoires proved narrower than that found in controls.

Sample: unsorted PBMCs, taken 1.6 years after starting antiretroviral therapy. The chain recombines TRBV5-1 with TRBJ1-2; D may be TRBD1 (6 bases). The sequence derives from a man in his forties with HIV. The DNA of the CDR3 is TGCGCCAGCAGCTTGGTAACAGGGACGGTCTATGGCTACACCTTC. The encoded protein is CASSLVTGTVYGYTF.